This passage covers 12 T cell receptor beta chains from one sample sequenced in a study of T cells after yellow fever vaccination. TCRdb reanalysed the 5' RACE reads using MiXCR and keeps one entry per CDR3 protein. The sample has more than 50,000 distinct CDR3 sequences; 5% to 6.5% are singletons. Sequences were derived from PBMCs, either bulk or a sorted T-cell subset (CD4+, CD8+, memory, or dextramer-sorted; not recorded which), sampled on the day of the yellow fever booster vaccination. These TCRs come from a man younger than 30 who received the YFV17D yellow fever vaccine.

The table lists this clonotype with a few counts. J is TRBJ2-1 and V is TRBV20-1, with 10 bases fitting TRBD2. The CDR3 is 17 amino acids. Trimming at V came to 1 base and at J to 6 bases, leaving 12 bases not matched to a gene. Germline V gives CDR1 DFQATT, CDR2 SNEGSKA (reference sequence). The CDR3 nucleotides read TGCAGTGCTAGAGTCGACTCGAGCGGGGGGGCCCTCAATGAGCAGTTCTTC. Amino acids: CSARVDSSGGALNEQFF.

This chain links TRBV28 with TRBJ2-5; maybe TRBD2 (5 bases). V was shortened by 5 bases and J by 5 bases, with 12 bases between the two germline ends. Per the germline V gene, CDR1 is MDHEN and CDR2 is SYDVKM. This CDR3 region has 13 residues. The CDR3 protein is CASSRLAGETQYF. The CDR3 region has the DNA TGTGCCAGCAGTAGGCTAGCCGGCGAGACCCAGTACTTC. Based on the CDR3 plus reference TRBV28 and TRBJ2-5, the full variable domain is DVKVTQSSRYLVKRTGEKVFLECVQDMDHENMFWYRQDPGLGLRLIYFSYDVKMKEKGDIPEGYSVSREKKERFSLILESASTNQTSMYLCASSRLAGETQYFGPGTRLLVL.

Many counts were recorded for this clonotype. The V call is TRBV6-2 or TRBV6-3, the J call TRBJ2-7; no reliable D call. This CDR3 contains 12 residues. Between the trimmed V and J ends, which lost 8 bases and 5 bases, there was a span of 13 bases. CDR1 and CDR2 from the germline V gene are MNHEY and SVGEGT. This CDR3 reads CASAYRIHEQYF. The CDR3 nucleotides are TGTGCCAGCGCCTATAGAATTCACGAGCAGTACTTC.

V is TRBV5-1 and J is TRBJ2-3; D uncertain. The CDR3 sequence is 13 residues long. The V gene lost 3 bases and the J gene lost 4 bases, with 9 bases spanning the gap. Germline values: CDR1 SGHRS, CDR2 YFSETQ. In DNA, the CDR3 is TGCGCCAGCAGCTACTTAGGTGCAGATACGCAGTATTTT. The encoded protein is CASSYLGADTQYF. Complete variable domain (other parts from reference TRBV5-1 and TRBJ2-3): KAGVTQTPRYLIKTRGQQVTLSCSPISGHRSVSWYQQTPGQGLQFLFEYFSETQRNKGNFPGRFSGRQFSNSRSEMNVSTLELGDSALYLCASSYLGADTQYFGPGTRLTVL.

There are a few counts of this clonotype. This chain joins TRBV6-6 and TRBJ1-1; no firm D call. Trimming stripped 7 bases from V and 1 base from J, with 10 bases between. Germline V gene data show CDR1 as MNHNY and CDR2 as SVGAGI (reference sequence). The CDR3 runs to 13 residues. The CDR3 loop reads CASNPGWNTEAFF. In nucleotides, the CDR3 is TGTGCCAGCAATCCCGGTTGGAACACTGAAGCTTTCTTT.

CDR3 sequence reads: CATSKDRGVSYEQYV. In DNA form, the CDR3 reads TGTGCCACCAGCAAGGACAGGGGAGTATCCTACGAGCAGTACGTC. This rearrangement joins TRBV15 to TRBJ2-7, with 9 bases fitting TRBD1. V gave up 4 bases and J gave up 1 base; unmatched junction bases: 5. The germline V gene has CDR1 LNHNV and CDR2 YYDKDF (reference sequence). This CDR3 contains 15 residues.

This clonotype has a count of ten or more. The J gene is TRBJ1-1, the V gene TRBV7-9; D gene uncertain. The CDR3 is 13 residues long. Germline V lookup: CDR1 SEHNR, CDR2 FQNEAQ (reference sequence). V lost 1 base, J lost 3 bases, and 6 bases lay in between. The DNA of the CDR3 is TGTGCCAGCAGCTTAGTTCTGGACACTGAAGCTTTCTTT. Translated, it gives CASSLVLDTEAFF.

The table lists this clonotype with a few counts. The CDR3 reads CASSPSGTEAFF. CDR3 in DNA: TGTGCCAGCTCACCCTCGGGAACTGAAGCTTTCTTT. The chain combines TRBV18 with TRBJ1-1; D ambiguous. Per the germline V gene, CDR1 is KGHSH and CDR2 is LQKENI. V lost 3 bases, J lost 5 bases, and 7 bases lay in between. The CDR3 spans 12 residues.

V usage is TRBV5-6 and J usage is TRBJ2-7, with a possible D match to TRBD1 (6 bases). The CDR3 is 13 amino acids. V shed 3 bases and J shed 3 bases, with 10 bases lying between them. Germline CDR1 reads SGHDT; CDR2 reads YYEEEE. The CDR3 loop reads CASSSGTNYEQYV. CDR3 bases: TGTGCCAGCAGCTCCGGGACAAACTACGAGCAGTACGTC.

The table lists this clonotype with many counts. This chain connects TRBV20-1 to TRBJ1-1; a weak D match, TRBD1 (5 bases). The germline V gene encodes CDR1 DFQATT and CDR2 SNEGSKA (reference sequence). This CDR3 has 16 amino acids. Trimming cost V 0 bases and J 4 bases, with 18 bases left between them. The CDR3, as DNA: TGCAGTGCTAGAGATGTGGCCAGGGTGGTTGGCACTGAAGCTTTCTTT. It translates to CSARDVARVVGTEAFF.

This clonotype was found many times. CDR3 bases: TGCGCCAGCAGGTCCGTGGTGCGAGAGACCCAGTACTTC. Protein product: CASRSVVRETQYF. The chain joins TRBV5-1 to TRBJ2-5; D is uncertain. From germline, CDR1 is SGHRS and CDR2 YFSETQ. Trimming removed 5 bases from V and 4 bases from J, with 12 bases in between. This CDR3 has 13 amino acids.

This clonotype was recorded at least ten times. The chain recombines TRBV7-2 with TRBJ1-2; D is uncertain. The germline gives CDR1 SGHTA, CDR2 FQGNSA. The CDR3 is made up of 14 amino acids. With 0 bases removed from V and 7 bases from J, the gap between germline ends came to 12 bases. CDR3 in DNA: TGTGCCAGCAGCTTAGCGTCCAGGCACGGTGGCTACACCTTC. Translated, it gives CASSLASRHGGYTF.